The 17 T cell receptor beta chains presented below share a single source sample, sequenced in a study of blood T cell repertoires in COVID-19. Clones were read by immunoSEQ multiplex PCR, and TCRdb kept only the in-frame ones, dropping some. The sample shows about 210,000 clones, roughly four fifths of them seen only once. The sequenced sample was peripheral blood. These receptors originate from a woman aged 40 to 50 with acute or convalescent COVID-19.

This clone was seen a few times. The chain couples TRBV7-9 to TRBJ2-6; D gene unclear. Trimming removed 5 bases at V and 0 bases at J, with 5 bases between. CDR3 length equals 14 residues. Per the germline V gene, CDR1 is SEHNR and CDR2 is FQNEAQ (reference sequence). In DNA form, the CDR3 reads TGTGCCAGCAGCCGTAGCTCTGGGGCCAACGTCCTGACTTTC. Its translation is CASSRSSGANVLTF.

V usage is TRBV6-6 and J usage is TRBJ1-5; 9 positions agree with TRBD1. CDR3 size: 16 residues. Germline V gives CDR1 MNHNY, CDR2 SVGAGI (reference sequence). Trimming at V came to 6 bases and at J to 0 bases, leaving 6 bases not matched to a gene. The CDR3 loop reads CASRDRGGNSNQPQHF. CDR3 DNA sequence: TGTGCCAGCAGGGACAGGGGTGGAAATAGCAATCAGCCCCAGCATTTT.

This sequence joins TRBV9 and TRBJ1-3; D is unresolved. Looked up from germline, CDR1 is SGDLS and CDR2 is YYNGEE. V was pared by 4 bases and J by 0 bases, with 11 bases between. This CDR3 comprises 15 residues. DNA for the CDR3: TGTGCCAGCAGCTCACAAGGACTCTCTGGAAACACCATATATTTT. This sequence encodes CASSSQGLSGNTIYF.

The chain has TRBV18 and TRBJ2-7, with a tentative D call TRBD1 (5 bases). The germline V gene encodes CDR1 KGHSH and CDR2 LQKENI. The germline V and J ends were trimmed by 6 bases and 5 bases, with 14 bases remaining between them. The CDR3 sequence is 13 residues long. The CDR3 region has the DNA TGTGCCAGCTCTCTCCAGGGTAGCAACGAGCAGTACTTC. Translating it yields CASSLQGSNEQYF.

The rearrangement uses TRBV15 and TRBJ2-1, with TRBD1 matching 11 bases. V lost 4 bases, J lost 5 bases, and 19 bases stayed unmatched. The CDR3 covers 20 residues. CDR1 is LNHNV and CDR2 is YYDKDF in the germline V gene (reference sequence). CDR3 bases: TGTGCCACCAGCAAACTCGGTTCCGGGACAGGGGGTATTATGGACAATGAGCAGTTCTTC. Its translation: CATSKLGSGTGGIMDNEQFF.

This rearrangement joins TRBV7-3 to TRBJ2-1, with 7 bases matching TRBD1. Trimming took 5 bases from V and 0 from J; bases not matched to a gene: 4. In germline, CDR1 is SGHTA, CDR2 FQGTGA. This CDR3 has 15 amino acids. The CDR3 sequence: CASSLTGSSYNEQFF. The DNA of the CDR3 is TGTGCCAGCAGCCTGACAGGGAGCTCCTACAATGAGCAGTTCTTC.

This chain links TRBV15 with TRBJ2-6; no clear D. V was trimmed by 3 bases and J by 0 bases, leaving 3 bases between them. Germline lookup yields CDR1 LNHNV and CDR2 YYDKDF (reference sequence). The CDR3 is made up of 14 amino acids. CDR3 DNA: TGTGCCACCAGCAGCAACTCTGGGGCCAACGTCCTGACTTTC. Residues: CATSSNSGANVLTF.

The CDR3 spells CSDFTGDTEAFF. The CDR3 DNA follows: TGCAGCGATTTTACCGGAGACACTGAAGCTTTCTTT. V is TRBV29-1 and J is TRBJ1-1; unclear D gene. Germline-derived CDR1 and CDR2 are SQVTM and ANQGSEA. V lost 7 bases, J lost 3 bases, and 12 bases lay in between. The CDR3 loop spans 12 amino acids.

The DNA of the CDR3 is TGTGCCAGCAGCTCCCACAGGGGCGGGTTCGGTATTCTGTTTTTT. This sequence encodes CASSSHRGGFGILFF. The chain links TRBV7-9 to TRBJ1-4, with 7 nucleotides matching TRBD1. With V trimmed by 4 bases and J by 14 bases, 16 bases remained unmatched. Germline V lookup: CDR1 SEHNR, CDR2 FQNEAQ (reference sequence). The CDR3 covers 15 residues.

This clone was counted a single time. The chain links TRBV4-2 to TRBJ1-4; 10 bases are shared with TRBD1. V shed 5 bases and J 8 bases; nucleotides not matched to a gene: 14. The CDR3 length is 17 residues. CDR1 LGHNA and CDR2 YNFKEQ come from the germline V gene. CDR3 in amino acids: CASSYHRDRGEGEKLFF. The CDR3 nucleotides are TGTGCCAGCAGCTACCACCGGGACAGGGGAGAGGGAGAAAAACTGTTTTTT.

This chain links TRBV6-5 with TRBJ1-1; no definite D call. Germline V gene sequence: CDR1 MNHEY, CDR2 SVGAGI. Trimming took 6 bases from V and 1 from J, leaving 12 bases between them. There are 14 residues in the CDR3. CDR3 residues: CASRLTYSNTEAFF. Written as DNA, the CDR3 is TGTGCCAGCAGACTTACGTACTCGAACACTGAAGCTTTCTTT.

The chain carries TRBV6-6 and TRBJ1-3; D is ambiguous. CDR1 is MNHNY, CDR2 SVGAGI, per germline (reference sequence). This CDR3 is built from 16 residues. Trimming removed 4 bases from V and 0 bases from J, with 13 bases in between. CDR3 residues: CASSSDRRHSGNTIYF. CDR3 in DNA: TGTGCCAGCAGTTCCGACCGAAGACACTCTGGAAACACCATATATTTT.

This sequence joins TRBV30 and TRBJ2-3; 8 bases are shared with TRBD2. Germline CDR1 and CDR2: GTSNPN and SVGIG (reference sequence). This CDR3 comprises 15 residues. The V segment lost 0 bases and the J segment 0 bases; nucleotides outside the gene matches: 2. The CDR3 reads CAWSVLADSTDTQYF. The CDR3 DNA reads TGTGCCTGGAGTGTACTAGCGGATAGCACAGATACGCAGTATTTT.

The gene calls are TRBV5-1 and TRBJ1-3; D gene uncertain. CDR3 length: 12 amino acids. V was shortened by 4 bases and J by 8 bases, with 10 bases between the two germline ends. Germline-derived CDR1 and CDR2 are SGHRS and YFSETQ. CDR3 in DNA: TGCGCCAGCAGCCTCGGTAGAGACACCATATATTTT. It yields the protein CASSLGRDTIYF.

The chain employs TRBV18 and TRBJ2-2; 8 nucleotides align to TRBD2. The trim removed 3 bases at V and 3 bases at J, leaving 6 bases unmatched. CDR1 and CDR2 (germline): KGHSH, LQKENI. CDR3 length: 16 residues. Written as DNA, the CDR3 is TGTGCCAGCTCACCCTTACTAGCGGAGTACACCGGGGAGCTGTTTTTT. It translates to CASSPLLAEYTGELFF.

The chain carries TRBV7-9 and TRBJ2-2; no clear D gene. Trimming took 5 bases from V and 1 from J, leaving 5 bases between them. CDR1 is SEHNR and CDR2 is FQNEAQ in the germline V gene (reference sequence). This CDR3 spans 13 amino acids. CDR3 residues: CASSAKNTGELFF. CDR3 bases: TGTGCCAGCAGCGCGAAGAACACCGGGGAGCTGTTTTTT. The whole variable domain, remainder taken from reference TRBV7-9 and TRBJ2-2, is DTGVSQNPRHKITKRGQNVTFRCDPISEHNRLYWYRQTLGQGPEFLTYFQNEAQLEKSRLLSDRFSAERPKGSFSTLEIQRTEQGDSAMYLCASSAKNTGELFFGEGSRLTVL.

This clone was counted many times. V usage is TRBV20-1 and J usage is TRBJ1-4; no firm D call. Trimming left V 6 bases short and J 2 bases short, with 7 bases between. Germline assignment: CDR1 DFQATT and CDR2 SNEGSKA (reference sequence). The CDR3 is 12 amino acids. CDR3 sequence: CSASQTNEKLFF. CDR3 DNA: TGCAGTGCGAGTCAGACTAATGAAAAACTGTTTTTT.